This T cell receptor beta chain was recorded in a study of cytomegalovirus exposure and HLA in healthy donors (dated by TCRdb to about 2017). At the level of the whole study: In an earlier analysis of several hundred of the donors, 276 Gb of sequence data and 120 million or so unique TCR beta sequences from about 180 million T cells were reported. The number of donors typed differed by locus, with roughly 629-640 for A, B, C, DRB1 and DQB1, around 520 for DQA1, 600 to 610 for DPA1, and over 400 for DPB1. In a later genetic analysis, genome-wide SNP genotypes for about three fifths of the 666 donors were used, and that subset was treated as a discovery cohort. Among several hundred genotyped donors of the cohort, an average of around 220,000 unique TCR beta nucleotide sequences was sequenced per donor, of which about 18% were non-productive. Of the roughly 410 genotyped donors, 65% to 90% were placed in the genetic ancestry cluster associated with self-reported Caucasian donors. About 280 gigabases of sequencing data and approximately 91 million unique TCR sequences made up an early release that covered over 550 HLA-typed donors. In the later analysis, no new phenotypic data were used to find candidate immune exposures; instead, reliance was placed on TCR beta sequences and their occurrence across donors. A later analysis re-examined previously published TCR beta repertoires from just over 650 donors and added high-resolution HLA genotyping to investigate patterns of TCR occurrence. The study aimed to test whether cataloging public T cell receptors could reveal signatures of past pathogen exposure. Every discovery cohort repertoire had been produced on one sequencing platform. The study combined high-throughput TCR immunosequencing, statistical association of individual TCRs with disease status, and machine learning to predict cytomegalovirus infection status. A separate validation cohort of roughly 130 different subjects was used in addition to the 666-subject first cohort. Because of strong linkage in the cohort, five DR-DQ haplotypes were treated as single units for association and clustering. Using immunosequencing, the study profiled T cell repertoires from roughly 650 subjects and related those repertoires to cytomegalovirus serostatus. Donor age, sex, ethnicity and CMV serostatus were collected together with the repertoire data. HLA typing covered class I and class II loci at four-digit resolution. An earlier analysis of around 640 of the donors used high-throughput TCR beta sequencing to judge whether each TCR beta V gene segment behaved as functional or pseudogenic. Results and caveats for the whole study, not just this receptor: In a later analysis, several top co-occurrence clusters were reported to appear linked to parvovirus B19, influenza, CMV and Epstein-Barr virus. Correlated functional status among segregating V segments might reflect linkage disequilibrium, but an unknown experimental factor could not be ruled out. A cluster of highly shared sequence variants was judged likely to be a technical artifact of the sequencing pipeline. V-gene and J-gene trimming of TCR beta chains was associated with a missense DCLRE1C variant in a later genetic analysis, and the association was replicated in an independent cohort. Assigning TCR associations to individual alleles was difficult when HLA alleles, especially DR and DQ, strongly co-occurred. In an earlier analysis of some 640 of the donors, most TCR beta V segments were observed in productive rearrangements about 90% or about 30% of the time, broadly matching IMGT annotations. According to a later analysis, TCR association rates differed among HLA loci, with DRB1 alleles showing the most associated TCRs and HLA-C alleles showing the fewest. Some IMGT-functional V segments, including TRBV6-2 and TRBV6-3, could not be distinguished by the 87-base-pair reads and were therefore excluded. According to a later analysis, most CMV-associated TCR beta chains appeared to be HLA-restricted, and the HLA associations seemed to be driven largely by CMV exposure. The earlier analysis of approximately 590 of the donors excluded seventeen rarely observed V segments, including chromosome 9 orphons, because counts were too low. This cohort had only TCR beta chains sequenced, and the lack of alpha or paired-chain data limited which features could be detected. A later analysis associated 16,951 TCR beta sequences with specific HLA alleles at a false discovery rate of 0.05. In a later analysis, HLA-associated TCR beta chains showed more clonal expansion and lower generation probabilities than non-associated chains that were equally common. Immune exposure information for the cohort was limited to CMV serostatus. A further reported finding was that TCR beta sequences accurately predicted the HLA-A and HLA-B alleles for most subjects in the first cohort. In a later genetic analysis, fewer N-insertions in productive TCRs were reported among donors in an Asian-associated ancestry cluster than the roughly 640-donor mean. Because HLA typing was missing for some donors at each locus, association tests included only the typed subset. Cytomegalovirus status was reported to be diagnosed by the classifier with high specificity and sensitivity in both the original and validation cohorts. In vitro tests confirmed that a few of the cytomegalovirus-associated TCR beta chains recognize cytomegalovirus antigens. It was suggested by the authors that the approach could potentially be generalized to other disease states and immunological phenotypes. Most TCR sequences were observed very rarely across donors, whereas some public TCRs were present in many individuals. Roughly uniform sequencing depth across donors was assumed in presence/absence analyses, although this assumption may not hold. A total of 150 or so TCR beta chains were listed by the study as associated with cytomegalovirus.

The CDR3 covers 18 residues, taking in both the cysteine and the phenylalanine. CDR3 DNA only is kept here, 54 bases in frame from base 1. According to the germline V gene, CDR1 reads SGDLS and CDR2 reads YYNGEE. Germline trimming amounts to 0 bases on V and 5 bases on J, with 12 as the count of junction bases outside the gene matches. To note about this clone: Its antigen is unknown.

The library was made by the immunoSEQ multiplex PCR assay. The multiplex PCR relied on a mix of 60 forward primers for TCR Vbeta segments and 13 reverse primers for TCR Jbeta segments. A multiplex PCR assay on genomic DNA amplified the CDR3 region of rearranged TCR beta genes. On the Illumina HiSeq System, the amplified TCR beta libraries were sequenced as 87-base-pair reads. The original pipeline was this. Across the roughly 640 repertoires, a later analysis counted 75 million to 90 million unique TCR beta chains, some 11 million of which were shared by at least two donors. Raw reads were error-corrected and collapsed into unique sequences with a nearest-neighbor algorithm that merged closely related sequences to remove PCR and sequencing errors. Alignment of CDR3 sequences to IMGT reference sequences was used to assign V, D and J gene segments. For a sequence to be retained, a match of at least six nucleotides was required to both a V gene segment and a J gene segment. Rearrangements were classified as productive when the CDR3 lacked stop codons and remained in frame with V and J, and all other rearrangements were classified as non-productive. Following IMGT convention, CDR3 was defined as the stretch from the second conserved V-encoded cysteine up to the conserved J-encoded phenylalanine. Sequences without an unambiguous match to a single V gene segment were excluded from the earlier analysis of several hundred of the donors. In an earlier analysis of about 590 of the donors, a V segment was called functional when productive rearrangements were above 56.7%, and segregating when the standard deviation between donors exceeded 5%. A statistical classification framework was built to diagnose cytomegalovirus status from the catalog of TCR beta chain sequences. In a later analysis, V and J genes were assigned by comparing TCR nucleotide sequences against IMGT/GENE-DB human TR gene sequences. In a later analysis, CDR3 sequences and most-parsimonious VDJ recombination scenarios were assigned using the TCRdist pipeline. In a later analysis, every TCR beta chain was defined by the combination of its CDR3 amino acid sequence and its V-gene family, and reads without a unique V-gene family were dropped. To address suspected cross-contamination and a sequencing artifact, a later analysis removed roughly 580 highly shared, low-generation-probability nucleotide sequences. In a later analysis, a clonal expansion index for each public chain was calculated from normalized within-repertoire ranks of inferred template counts. A later analysis computed generation probabilities with a VDJ recombination model fitted to out-of-frame rearrangements, and checked the results against IGoR. A later analysis scored TCR-TCR, TCR-HLA and TCR-CMV co-occurrence with hypergeometric tests, applying a repertoire-size bias correction to TCR pairs. In a later analysis, false discovery rates were estimated by permuting HLA or CMV assignments 20 times. In a later analysis, co-occurring TCRs were grouped with DBSCAN, and TCRdist sequence similarity was added when clustering was performed within HLA-allele-positive subsets. For co-occurrence clustering, repertoires with fewer than 30,000 or more than 120,000 public chains were excluded, along with five repertoires with anomalous nucleotide sharing. Imported from immuneACCESS, the table was reduced by TCRdb to in-frame sequences with V and J called. These copies leave out some clones; in studies compared against another copy, an unresolved V gene accounts for under half, and the cause of the remainder is not known. The V and J calls and clone size were taken over from that table, and D and trimming were inferred from the DNA. The sample table gives 130,000 or so clones. In total, the top ten clones hold approximately 2% of the sample.

The cohort comprised some 700 healthy bone marrow donors. At the time of sampling, every cohort member was nominally healthy, though immune exposures that went unrecorded were likely present. The donor tested CMV seronegative and was one of the 352 seronegative cohort members. Every donor gave a peripheral blood sample, and the peripheral blood mononuclear cells from that sample were used for TCR beta sequencing. The Qiagen DNeasy Blood Extraction Kit was used to extract genomic DNA from the blood cell samples. The receptor's source is a woman younger than 35 in good health and CMV-seronegative. The chain was built from TRBV9 and TRBJ2-1; 9 bases in the junction line up with TRBD1. Specimen: PBMCs. The CDR3 protein is CASSVAKDRDRVDNEQFF. The nucleotide sequence reads TGTGCCAGCAGCGTAGCTAAGGACCGGGACAGGGTAGACAATGAGCAGTTCTTC.